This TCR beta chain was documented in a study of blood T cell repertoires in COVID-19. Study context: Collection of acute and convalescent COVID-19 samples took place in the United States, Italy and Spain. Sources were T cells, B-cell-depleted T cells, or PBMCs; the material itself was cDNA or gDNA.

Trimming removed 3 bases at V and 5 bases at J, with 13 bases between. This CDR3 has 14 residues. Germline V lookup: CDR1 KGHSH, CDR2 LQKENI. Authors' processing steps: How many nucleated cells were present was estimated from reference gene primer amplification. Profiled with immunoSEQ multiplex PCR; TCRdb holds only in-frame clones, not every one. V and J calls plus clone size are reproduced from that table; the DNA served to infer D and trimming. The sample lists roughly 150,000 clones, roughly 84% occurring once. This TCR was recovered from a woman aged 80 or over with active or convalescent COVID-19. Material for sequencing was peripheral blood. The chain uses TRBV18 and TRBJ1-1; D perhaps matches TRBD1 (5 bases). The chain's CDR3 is CASSPQESGTEAFF. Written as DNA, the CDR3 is TGTGCCAGCTCACCGCAAGAATCAGGGACTGAAGCTTTCTTT.